This T cell receptor (beta chain) was sequenced during a study of T cells in Graves' hyperthyroidism and ophthalmopathy. Study background: Peripheral blood samples were taken at initial diagnosis, prior to any treatment.

RNA transcripts were the template for amplifying TCR beta CDR3 regions. The HTBI primer set was used in a first-round RT-PCR of the TCR CDR3. TCRdb reanalysed the multiplex PCR reads using MiXCR and keeps one entry per CDR3 protein. The table has 650,000 to 700,000 distinct CDR3 sequences, approximately 15% seen once. Germline V gene data show CDR1 as DFQATT and CDR2 as SNEGSKA (reference sequence). CDR3 size: 12 residues. With 5 bases removed from V and 4 bases from J, the gap between germline ends came to 11 bases. General study findings and limits: Researchers found most expanded thyroid clonotypes above 0.001 in blood as well.

As for this clonotype: Its antigen is currently unknown.

This rearrangement joins TRBV20-1 to TRBJ1-2; D is possibly TRBD1 (6 bases). Input material: blood. The TCR sequence derives from a man aged 50-60 years with Graves' hyperthyroidism. For the CDR3, the DNA is TGCAGTGCTTCTCCGGGGGCCTATGGCTACACCTTC. As protein: CSASPGAYGYTF.